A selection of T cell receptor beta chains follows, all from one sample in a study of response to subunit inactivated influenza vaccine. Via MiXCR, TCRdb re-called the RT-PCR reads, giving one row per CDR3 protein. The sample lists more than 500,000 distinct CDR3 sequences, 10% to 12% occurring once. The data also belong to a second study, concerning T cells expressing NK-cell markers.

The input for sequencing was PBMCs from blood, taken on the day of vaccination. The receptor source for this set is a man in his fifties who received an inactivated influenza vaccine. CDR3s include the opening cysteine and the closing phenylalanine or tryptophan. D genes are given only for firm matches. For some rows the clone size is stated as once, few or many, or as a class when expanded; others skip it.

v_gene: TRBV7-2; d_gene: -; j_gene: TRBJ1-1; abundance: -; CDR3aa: CASSLIYGKNTEAFF; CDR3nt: TGTGCCAGCAGCTTAATATACGGAAAGAACACTGAAGCTTTCTTT
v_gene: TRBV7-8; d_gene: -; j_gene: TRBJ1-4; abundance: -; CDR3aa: CATGRRGNEKLFF; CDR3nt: TGTGCCACCGGAAGGCGGGGAAATGAAAAACTGTTTTTT
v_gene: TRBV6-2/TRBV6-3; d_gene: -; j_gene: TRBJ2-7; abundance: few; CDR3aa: CASSYGVSGHEQYF; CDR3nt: TGTGCCAGCAGTTACGGTGTAAGTGGGCACGAGCAGTACTTC
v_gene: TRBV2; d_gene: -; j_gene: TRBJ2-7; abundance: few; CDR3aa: CASSGGRGIYEQYF; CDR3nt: TGTGCCAGCAGTGGGGGCAGGGGCATCTACGAGCAGTACTTC
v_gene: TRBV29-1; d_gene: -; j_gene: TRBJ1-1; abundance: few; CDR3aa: CSADTNMNTEAFF; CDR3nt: TGCAGCGCAGACACTAACATGAACACTGAAGCTTTCTTT
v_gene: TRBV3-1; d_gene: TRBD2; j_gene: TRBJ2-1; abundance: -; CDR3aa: CASSQDQRLAGSNEQFF; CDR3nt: TGTGCCAGCAGCCAAGATCAGCGACTAGCGGGGAGCAATGAGCAGTTCTTC
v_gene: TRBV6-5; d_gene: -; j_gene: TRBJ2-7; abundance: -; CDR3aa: CASSYSGRESSYEQYF; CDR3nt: TGTGCCAGCAGTTACTCGGGCAGGGAAAGCTCCTACGAGCAGTACTTC
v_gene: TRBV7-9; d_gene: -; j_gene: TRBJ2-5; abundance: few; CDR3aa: CASSQMRVQETQYF; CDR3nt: TGTGCCAGCAGCCAGATGAGAGTCCAAGAGACCCAGTACTTC
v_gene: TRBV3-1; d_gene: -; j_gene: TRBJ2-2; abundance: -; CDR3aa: CASSQDLKGPRVGRSNTGELFF; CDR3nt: TGTGCCAGCAGCCAAGATCTGAAAGGACCCAGGGTGGGGAGGTCGAACACCGGGGAGCTGTTTTTT
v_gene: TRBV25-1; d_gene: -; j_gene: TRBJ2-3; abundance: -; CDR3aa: CASGVGGLRDTQYF; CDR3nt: TGTGCCAGCGGAGTGGGAGGTCTCCGGGATACGCAGTATTTT
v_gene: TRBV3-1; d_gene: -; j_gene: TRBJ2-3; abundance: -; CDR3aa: CASRNPGDTQYF; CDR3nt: TGTGCCAGCAGGAACCCGGGGGATACGCAGTATTTT
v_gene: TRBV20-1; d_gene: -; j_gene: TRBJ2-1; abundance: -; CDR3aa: CSARDRENEQFF; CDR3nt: TGCAGTGCTAGAGATCGAGAAAATGAGCAGTTCTTC
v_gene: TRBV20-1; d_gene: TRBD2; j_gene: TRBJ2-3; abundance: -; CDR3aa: CSARLAGGGTDTQYF; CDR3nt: TGCAGTGCTAGACTAGCGGGAGGAGGTACAGATACGCAGTATTTT
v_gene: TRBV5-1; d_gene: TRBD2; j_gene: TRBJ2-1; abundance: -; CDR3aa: CASSLARGGEQFF; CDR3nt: TGCGCCAGCAGCTTGGCCCGCGGGGGGGAGCAGTTCTTC
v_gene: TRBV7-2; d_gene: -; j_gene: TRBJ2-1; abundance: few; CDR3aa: CASSTSQDINEQFF; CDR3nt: TGTGCCAGCAGCACATCCCAGGACATCAATGAGCAGTTCTTC
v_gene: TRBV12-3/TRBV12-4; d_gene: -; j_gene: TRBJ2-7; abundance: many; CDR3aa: CASSPYAPNEQYF; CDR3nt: TGTGCCAGCAGCCCTTATGCCCCGAACGAGCAGTACTTC
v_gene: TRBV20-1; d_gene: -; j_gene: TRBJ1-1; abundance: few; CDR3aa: CSARDGQGLTEAFF; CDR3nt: TGCAGTGCTAGAGATGGCCAGGGATTAACTGAAGCTTTCTTT
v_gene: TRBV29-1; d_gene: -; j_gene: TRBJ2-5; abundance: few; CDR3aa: CSVDLNPSRWETQYF; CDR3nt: TGCAGCGTTGATCTCAACCCCTCCAGGTGGGAGACCCAGTACTTC
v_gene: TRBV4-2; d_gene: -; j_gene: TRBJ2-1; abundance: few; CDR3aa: CASSQLPLVRSNEQFF; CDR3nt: TGTGCCAGCAGCCAACTCCCCCTCGTTAGGAGCAATGAGCAGTTCTTC
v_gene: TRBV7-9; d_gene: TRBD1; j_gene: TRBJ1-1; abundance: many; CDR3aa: CASSLARGQGRAEAFF; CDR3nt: TGTGCCAGCAGCTTAGCCCGAGGACAGGGAAGAGCTGAAGCTTTCTTT
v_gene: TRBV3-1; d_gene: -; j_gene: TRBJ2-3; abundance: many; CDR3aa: CASSQYLSFTDTQYF; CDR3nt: TGTGCCAGCAGCCAGTACCTCTCCTTCACAGATACGCAGTATTTT
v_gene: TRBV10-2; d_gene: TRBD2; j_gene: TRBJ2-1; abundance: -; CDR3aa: CASRATGTSGGYEQFF; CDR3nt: TGCGCCAGCAGGGCCACCGGGACTAGCGGGGGCTATGAGCAGTTCTTC
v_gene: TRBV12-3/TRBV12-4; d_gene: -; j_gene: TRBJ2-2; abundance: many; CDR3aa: CASSLRGAGTGELFF; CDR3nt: TGTGCCAGCAGTTTACGGGGAGCGGGCACCGGGGAGCTGTTTTTT
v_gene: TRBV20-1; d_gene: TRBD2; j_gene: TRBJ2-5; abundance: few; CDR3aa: CRPGLDKTQYF; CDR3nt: TGCAGGCCGGGACTAGACAAGACCCAGTACTTC
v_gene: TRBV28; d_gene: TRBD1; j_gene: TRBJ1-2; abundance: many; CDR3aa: CASSPYRGNYGYTF; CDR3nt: TGTGCCAGCAGCCCATACAGGGGAAACTATGGCTACACCTTC
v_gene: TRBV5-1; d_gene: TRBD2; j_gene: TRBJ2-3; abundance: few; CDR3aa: CASNHRGLAESTDTQYF; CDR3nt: TGCGCCAGCAATCATAGAGGGCTAGCGGAGAGCACAGATACGCAGTATTTT
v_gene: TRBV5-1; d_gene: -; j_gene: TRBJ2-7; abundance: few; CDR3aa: CASSLDITGEEYF; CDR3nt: TGCGCCAGCAGCTTGGACATCACAGGAGAGGAGTACTTC
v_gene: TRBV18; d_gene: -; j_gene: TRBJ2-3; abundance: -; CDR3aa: CASSLGNPDTQYF; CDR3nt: TGTGCCAGCTCACTAGGGAACCCAGATACGCAGTATTTT
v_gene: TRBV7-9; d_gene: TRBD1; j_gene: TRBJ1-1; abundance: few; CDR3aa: CASRKTGDTEAFF; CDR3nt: TGTGCCAGCAGAAAAACAGGGGACACTGAAGCTTTCTTT
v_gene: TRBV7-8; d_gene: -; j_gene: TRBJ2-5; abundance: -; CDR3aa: CASSPTTLAAVYF; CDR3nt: TGTGCCAGCAGCCCAACAACCCTAGCTGCTGTTTACTTC
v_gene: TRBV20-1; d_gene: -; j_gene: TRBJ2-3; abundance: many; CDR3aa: CSAPRGTGTDTQYF; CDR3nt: TGCAGTGCCCCTCGGGGGACGGGCACAGATACGCAGTATTTT
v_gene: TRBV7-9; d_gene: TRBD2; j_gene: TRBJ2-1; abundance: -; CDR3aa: CASSGLAGGYYNEQFF; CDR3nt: TGTGCCAGCAGCGGACTAGCGGGAGGGTACTACAATGAGCAGTTCTTC
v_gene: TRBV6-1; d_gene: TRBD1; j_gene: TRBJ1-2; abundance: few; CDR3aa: CASRQLGQGVGYTF; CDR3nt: TGTGCCAGCAGACAACTCGGACAGGGGGTCGGCTACACCTTC
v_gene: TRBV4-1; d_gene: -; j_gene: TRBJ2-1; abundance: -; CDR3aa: CASSQDGNGEQFF; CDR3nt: TGCGCCAGCAGCCAAGATGGTAACGGGGAGCAGTTCTTC
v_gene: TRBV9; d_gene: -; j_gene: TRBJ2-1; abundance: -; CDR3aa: CASSVDQVDEQFF; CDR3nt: TGTGCCAGCAGCGTAGACCAAGTGGATGAGCAGTTCTTC
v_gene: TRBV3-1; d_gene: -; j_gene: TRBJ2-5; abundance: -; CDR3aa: CASSRSHQETQYF; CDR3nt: TGTGCCAGCAGCCGGAGCCACCAAGAGACCCAGTACTTC
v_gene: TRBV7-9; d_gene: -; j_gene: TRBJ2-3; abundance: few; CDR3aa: CASSPLDEGVTDTQYF; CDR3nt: TGTGCCAGCAGCCCCTTGGATGAGGGGGTCACAGATACGCAGTATTTT
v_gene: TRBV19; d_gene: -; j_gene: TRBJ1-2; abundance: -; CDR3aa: CASAPGPRSGGYTF; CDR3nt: TGTGCCAGTGCTCCGGGACCGCGTTCCGGGGGCTACACCTTC
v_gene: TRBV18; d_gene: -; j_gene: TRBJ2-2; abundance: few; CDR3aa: CASSPAVGNTGELFF; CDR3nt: TGTGCCAGCTCACCTGCGGTGGGGAACACCGGGGAGCTGTTTTTT
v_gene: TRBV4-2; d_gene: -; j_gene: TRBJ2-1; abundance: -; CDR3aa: CASSQEAEYNEQFF; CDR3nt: TGTGCCAGCAGCCAAGAGGCGGAATACAATGAGCAGTTCTTC
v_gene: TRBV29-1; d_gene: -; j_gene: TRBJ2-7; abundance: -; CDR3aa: CSVAGAVRREQYF; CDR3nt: TGCAGCGTTGCGGGGGCGGTTCGTCGCGAGCAGTACTTC
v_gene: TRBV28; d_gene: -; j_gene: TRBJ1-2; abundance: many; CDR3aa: CASKPGADYYGYTF; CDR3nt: TGTGCCAGCAAACCCGGGGCAGATTACTATGGCTACACCTTC
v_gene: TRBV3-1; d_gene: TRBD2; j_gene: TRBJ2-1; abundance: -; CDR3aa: CASSTPGLDHNEQFF; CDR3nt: TGTGCCAGCAGCACTCCGGGACTAGACCACAATGAGCAGTTCTTC
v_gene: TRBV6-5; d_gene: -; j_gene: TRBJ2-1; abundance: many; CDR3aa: CASSRARGEQFF; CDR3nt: TGTGCCAGCAGTCGTGCCCGAGGGGAGCAGTTCTTC
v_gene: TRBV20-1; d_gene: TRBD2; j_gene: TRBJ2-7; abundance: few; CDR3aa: CSARDLAGGLDEQYF; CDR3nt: TGCAGTGCTAGAGATTTAGCGGGAGGCCTTGACGAGCAGTACTTC
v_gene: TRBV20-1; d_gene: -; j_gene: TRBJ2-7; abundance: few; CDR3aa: CSARDLSYEQYF; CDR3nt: TGCAGTGCTAGAGACCTTAGCTACGAGCAGTACTTC
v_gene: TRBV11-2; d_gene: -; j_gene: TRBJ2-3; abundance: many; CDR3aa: CASSFMTDTQYF; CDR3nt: TGTGCCAGCAGCTTTATGACAGATACGCAGTATTTT
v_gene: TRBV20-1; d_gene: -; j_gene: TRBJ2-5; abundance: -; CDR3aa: CSARRPFFGRELEETQYF; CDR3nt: TGCAGTGCTAGACGGCCATTCTTCGGTCGGGAACTCGAAGAGACCCAGTACTTC
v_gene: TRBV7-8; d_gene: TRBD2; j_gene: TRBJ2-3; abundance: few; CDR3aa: CASSLEGTSAIGDTQYF; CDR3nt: TGTGCCAGCAGCTTAGAAGGGACTAGCGCAATCGGAGATACGCAGTATTTT
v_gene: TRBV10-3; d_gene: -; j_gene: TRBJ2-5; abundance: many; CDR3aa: CAISGGLAASQETQYF; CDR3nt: TGTGCCATCAGTGGGGGGCTAGCGGCATCACAAGAGACCCAGTACTTC
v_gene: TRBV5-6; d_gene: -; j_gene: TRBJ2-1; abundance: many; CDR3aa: CASSPTRGGSVGEQFF; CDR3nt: TGTGCCAGCAGCCCCACTAGGGGGGGCTCTGTAGGTGAGCAGTTCTTC
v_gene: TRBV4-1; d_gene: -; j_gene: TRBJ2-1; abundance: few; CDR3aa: CASSRTLTTADEQFF; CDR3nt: TGCGCCAGCAGCCGTACCCTTACTACGGCAGATGAGCAGTTCTTC
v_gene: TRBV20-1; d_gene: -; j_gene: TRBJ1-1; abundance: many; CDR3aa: CSAKLVMNTEAFF; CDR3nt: TGCAGTGCTAAATTGGTTATGAACACTGAAGCTTTCTTT